This T cell receptor beta chain was obtained from a study of T-cell memory formation after mild COVID-19. TCRdb ran MiXCR on the 5' RACE reads and lists one entry per CDR3 protein. The sample shows roughly 380,000 distinct CDR3 sequences, 25% to 30% of them seen only once. This clonotype came up a few times. Per germline, CDR1 SGHNT and CDR2 YYREEE (reference sequence). Trimming shortened V by 2 bases and J by 5 bases, and 7 bases separated the two germline ends. The CDR3 totals 12 residues. This receptor was identified in an adult woman who had mild COVID-19 (a few samples of this study predate the infection). Cell type and time point are not known. The chain employs TRBV5-4 and TRBJ2-5; D not certain. The sample consisted of PBMCs or a T cell subset sorted from them (not recorded which). The CDR3 DNA sequence: TGTGCCAGCAGCTTATCGTCCGAGACCCAGTACTTC. Translating it yields CASSLSSETQYF.